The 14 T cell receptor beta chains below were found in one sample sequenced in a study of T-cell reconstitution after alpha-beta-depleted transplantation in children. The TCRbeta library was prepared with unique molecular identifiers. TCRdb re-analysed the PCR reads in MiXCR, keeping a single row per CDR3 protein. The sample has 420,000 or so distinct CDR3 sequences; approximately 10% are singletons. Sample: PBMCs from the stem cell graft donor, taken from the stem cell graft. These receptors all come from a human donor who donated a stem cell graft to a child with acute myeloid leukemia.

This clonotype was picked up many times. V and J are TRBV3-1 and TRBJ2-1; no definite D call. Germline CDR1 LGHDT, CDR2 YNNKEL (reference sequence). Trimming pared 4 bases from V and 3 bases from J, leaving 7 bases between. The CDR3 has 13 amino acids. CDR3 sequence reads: CASSPPNYNEQFF. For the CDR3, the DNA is TGTGCCAGCAGCCCCCCGAACTACAATGAGCAGTTCTTC.

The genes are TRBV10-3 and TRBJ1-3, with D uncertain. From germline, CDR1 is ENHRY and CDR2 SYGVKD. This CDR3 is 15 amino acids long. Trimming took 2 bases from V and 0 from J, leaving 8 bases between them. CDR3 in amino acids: CAISEPGNSGNTIYF. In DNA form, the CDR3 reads TGTGCCATCAGTGAGCCTGGGAACTCTGGAAACACCATATATTTT.

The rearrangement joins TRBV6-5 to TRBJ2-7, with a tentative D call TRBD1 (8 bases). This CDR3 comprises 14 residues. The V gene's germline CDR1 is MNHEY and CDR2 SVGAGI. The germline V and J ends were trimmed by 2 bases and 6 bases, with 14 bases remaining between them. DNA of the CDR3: TGTGCCAGCAGTTACGACAGGGGAGGGTCCGAGCAGTACTTC. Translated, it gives CASSYDRGGSEQYF.

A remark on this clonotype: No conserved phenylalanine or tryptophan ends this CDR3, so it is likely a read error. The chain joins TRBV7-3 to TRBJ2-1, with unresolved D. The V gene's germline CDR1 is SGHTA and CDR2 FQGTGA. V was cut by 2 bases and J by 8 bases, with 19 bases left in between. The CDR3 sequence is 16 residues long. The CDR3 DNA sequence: TGTGCCAGCAGCTTACAGGCGACTTACTCACCGGATGAGCAGTTCCTC. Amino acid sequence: CASSLQATYSPDEQFL.

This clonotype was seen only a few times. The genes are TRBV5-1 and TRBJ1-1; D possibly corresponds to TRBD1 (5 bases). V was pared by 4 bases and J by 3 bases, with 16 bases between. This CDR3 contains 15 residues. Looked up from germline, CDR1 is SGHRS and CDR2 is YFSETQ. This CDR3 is CASSKGRGRDTEAFF. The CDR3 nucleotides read TGCGCCAGCAGCAAGGGACGGGGTCGGGACACTGAAGCTTTCTTT. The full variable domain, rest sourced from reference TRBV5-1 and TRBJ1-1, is KAGVTQTPRYLIKTRGQQVTLSCSPISGHRSVSWYQQTPGQGLQFLFEYFSETQRNKGNFPGRFSGRQFSNSRSEMNVSTLELGDSALYLCASSKGRGRDTEAFFGQGTRLTVV.

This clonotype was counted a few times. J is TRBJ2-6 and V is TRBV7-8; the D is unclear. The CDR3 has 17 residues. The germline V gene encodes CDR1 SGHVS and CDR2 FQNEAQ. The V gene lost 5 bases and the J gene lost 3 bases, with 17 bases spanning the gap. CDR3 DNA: TGTGCCAGCAGCGCGACCCCCAGGTGGAGTGGGGCCAACGTCCTGACTTTC. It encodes CASSATPRWSGANVLTF.

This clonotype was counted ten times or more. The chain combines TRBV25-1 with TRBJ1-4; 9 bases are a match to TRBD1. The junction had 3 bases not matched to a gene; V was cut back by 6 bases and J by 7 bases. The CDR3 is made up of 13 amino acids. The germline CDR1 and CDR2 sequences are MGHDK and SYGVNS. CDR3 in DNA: TGTGCCAGCAGAACAGGGGGCGGTGAAAAACTGTTTTTT. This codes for CASRTGGGEKLFF.

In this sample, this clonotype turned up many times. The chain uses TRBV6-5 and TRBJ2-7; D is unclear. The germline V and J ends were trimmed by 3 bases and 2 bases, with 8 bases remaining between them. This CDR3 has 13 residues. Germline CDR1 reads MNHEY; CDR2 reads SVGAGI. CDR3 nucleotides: TGTGCCAGCAGTTATCACACTGCCTACGAGCAGTACTTC. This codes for CASSYHTAYEQYF.

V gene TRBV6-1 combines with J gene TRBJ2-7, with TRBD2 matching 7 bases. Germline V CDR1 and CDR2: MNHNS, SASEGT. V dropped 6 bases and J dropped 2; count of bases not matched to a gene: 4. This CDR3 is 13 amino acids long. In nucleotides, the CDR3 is TGTGCCAGCAGGGGGGAGGGCCCCTACGAGCAGTACGTC. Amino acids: CASRGEGPYEQYV.

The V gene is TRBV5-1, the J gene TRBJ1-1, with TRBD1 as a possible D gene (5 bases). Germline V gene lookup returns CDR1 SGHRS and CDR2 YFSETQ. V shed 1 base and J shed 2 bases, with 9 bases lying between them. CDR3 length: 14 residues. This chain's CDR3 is CASSLFGGNTEAFF. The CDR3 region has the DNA TGCGCCAGCAGCTTGTTCGGGGGAAACACTGAAGCTTTCTTT.

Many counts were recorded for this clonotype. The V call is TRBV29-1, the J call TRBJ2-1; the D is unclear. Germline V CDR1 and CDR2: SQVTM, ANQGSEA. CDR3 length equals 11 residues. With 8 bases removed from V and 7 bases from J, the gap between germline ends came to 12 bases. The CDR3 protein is CSPQVANEQFF. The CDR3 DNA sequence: TGCAGCCCTCAGGTAGCAAATGAGCAGTTCTTC.

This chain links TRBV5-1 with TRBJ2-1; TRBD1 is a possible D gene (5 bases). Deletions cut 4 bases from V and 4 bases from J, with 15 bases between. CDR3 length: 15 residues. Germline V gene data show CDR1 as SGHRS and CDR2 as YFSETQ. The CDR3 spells CASSSDSPAYNEQFF. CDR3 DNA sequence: TGCGCCAGCAGCAGCGACAGTCCGGCTTACAATGAGCAGTTCTTC.

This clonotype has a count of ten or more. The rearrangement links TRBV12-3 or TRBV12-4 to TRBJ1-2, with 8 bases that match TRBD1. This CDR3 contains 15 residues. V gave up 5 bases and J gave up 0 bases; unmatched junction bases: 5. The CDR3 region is CASSGDRRSNYGYTF. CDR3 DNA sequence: TGTGCCAGCAGTGGGGACAGGCGATCTAACTATGGCTACACCTTC.

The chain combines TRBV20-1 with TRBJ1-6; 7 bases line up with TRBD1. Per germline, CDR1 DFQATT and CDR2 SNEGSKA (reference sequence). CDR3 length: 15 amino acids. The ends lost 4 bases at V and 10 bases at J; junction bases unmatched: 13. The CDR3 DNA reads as TGCAGTGCTAAAGGACAGGAGGTGGATTCCTCACCCCTCCACTTT. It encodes CSAKGQEVDSSPLHF.